The clone carrying this T cell receptor (beta chain) came up many times. This CDR3 comprises 15 residues. TCRdb processed the RT-PCR reads anew with MiXCR; each CDR3 protein has one entry. Of under 200,000 distinct CDR3 sequences listed, approximately 24% are singletons. This specimen comes from a study of patients and donors after allogeneic stem cell transplantation. The chain links TRBV21-1 to TRBJ1-1. TRBV21-1 is tagged as a pseudogene. Sequenced material: blood, either unsorted or a sorted T cell fraction (not recorded which). The sequence came from a human donor who was either an allogeneic HSCT recipient or a stem cell or donor lymphocyte infusion donor (not recorded which). It is not recorded whose cells these are; they may come from a transplant donor. The DNA of the CDR3 is TGTGCCAGCAGCAAAATAAGTGGCCCGAACACTGAAGCTTTCTTT. Its translation: CASSKISGPNTEAFF.